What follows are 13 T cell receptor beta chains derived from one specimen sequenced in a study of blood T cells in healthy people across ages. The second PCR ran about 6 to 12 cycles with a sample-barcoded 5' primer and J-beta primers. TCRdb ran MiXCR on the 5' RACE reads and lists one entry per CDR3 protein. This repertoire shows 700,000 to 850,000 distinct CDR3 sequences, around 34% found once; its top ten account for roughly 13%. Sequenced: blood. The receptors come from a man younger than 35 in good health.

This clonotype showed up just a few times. Written as DNA, the CDR3 is TGTGCCTGGAGCGACCCCGGCCAGGGGGAACACTATGGCTACACCTTC. This sequence encodes CAWSDPGQGEHYGYTF. The chain combines TRBV30 with TRBJ1-2; TRBD1 agrees at 7 bases. Germline CDR1 and CDR2: GTSNPN and SVGIG (reference sequence). The CDR3 consists of 16 residues. V shed 3 bases and J 3 bases; nucleotides not matched to a gene: 13.

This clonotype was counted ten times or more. CDR3 in DNA: TGCGCCAGCAGCCATGGGGCTGTAAGCAATGAGCAGTTCTTC. It encodes CASSHGAVSNEQFF. This chain uses TRBV4-1 with TRBJ2-1; tentatively, D is TRBD1 (5 bases). Looked up from germline, CDR1 is MGHRA and CDR2 is YSYEKL. This CDR3 is 14 amino acids long. V was pared by 3 bases and J by 6 bases, with 12 bases between.

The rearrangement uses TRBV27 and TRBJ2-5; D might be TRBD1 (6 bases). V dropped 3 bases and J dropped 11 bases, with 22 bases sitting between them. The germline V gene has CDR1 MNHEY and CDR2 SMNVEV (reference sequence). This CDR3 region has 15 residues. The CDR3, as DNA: TGTGCCAGCAGTTTCAATCCGGGACAATCGAATGAGCAGTACTTC. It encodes CASSFNPGQSNEQYF.

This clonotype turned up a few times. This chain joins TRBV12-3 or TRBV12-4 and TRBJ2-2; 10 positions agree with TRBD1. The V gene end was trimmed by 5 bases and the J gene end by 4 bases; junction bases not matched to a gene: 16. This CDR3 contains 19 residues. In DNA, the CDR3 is TGTGCCAGCAGTATACGGACAGGGGGGAAAGGAAGAGCCACCGGGGAGCTGTTTTTT. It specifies CASSIRTGGKGRATGELFF.

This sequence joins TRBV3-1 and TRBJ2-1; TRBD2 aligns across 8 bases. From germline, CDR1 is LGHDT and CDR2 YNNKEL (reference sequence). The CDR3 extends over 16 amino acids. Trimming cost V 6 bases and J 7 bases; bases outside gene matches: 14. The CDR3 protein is CASSPAGTRAWNEQFF. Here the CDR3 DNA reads TGTGCCAGCAGTCCAGCCGGGACTAGAGCCTGGAATGAGCAGTTCTTC.

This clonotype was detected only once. The CDR3 sequence is CASSYSGLAGGSAYNEQFF. The CDR3 DNA reads as TGTGCCAGCAGTTACTCGGGACTAGCGGGGGGGAGTGCCTACAATGAGCAGTTCTTC. This chain connects TRBV6-5 to TRBJ2-1; 16 nucleotides agree with TRBD2. This CDR3 has 19 residues. Germline CDR1 MNHEY, CDR2 SVGAGI. V was pared by 0 bases and J by 2 bases, with 4 bases of the junction left unmatched.

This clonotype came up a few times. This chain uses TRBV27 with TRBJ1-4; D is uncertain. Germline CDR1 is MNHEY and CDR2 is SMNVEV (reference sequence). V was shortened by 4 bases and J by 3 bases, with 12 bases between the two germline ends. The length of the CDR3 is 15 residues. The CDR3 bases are TGTGCCAGCAGTTCGGTATACCTCTCTAATGAAAAACTGTTTTTT. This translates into CASSSVYLSNEKLFF.

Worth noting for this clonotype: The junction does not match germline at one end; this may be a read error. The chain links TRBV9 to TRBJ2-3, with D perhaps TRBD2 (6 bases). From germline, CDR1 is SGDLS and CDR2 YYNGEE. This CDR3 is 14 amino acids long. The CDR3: CASIVPGVRDTQYF. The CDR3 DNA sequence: TGTGCAAGCATCGTACCGGGGGTGAGAGATACGCAGTATTTT.

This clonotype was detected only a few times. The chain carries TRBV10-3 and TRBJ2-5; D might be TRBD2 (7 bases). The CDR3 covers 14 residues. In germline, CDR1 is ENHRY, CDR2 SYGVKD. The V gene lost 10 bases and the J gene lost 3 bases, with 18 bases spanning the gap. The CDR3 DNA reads TGTGCCACCAGGGGTGATCGGGGGGAAGAGACCCAGTACTTC. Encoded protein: CATRGDRGEETQYF.

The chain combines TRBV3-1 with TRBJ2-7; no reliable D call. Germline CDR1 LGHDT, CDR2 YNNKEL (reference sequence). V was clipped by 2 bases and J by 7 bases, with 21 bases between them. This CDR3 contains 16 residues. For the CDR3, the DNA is TGTGCCAGCAGCCAAAACCGGGTGTCCCCTTGGGATGAGCAGTACTTC. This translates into CASSQNRVSPWDEQYF.

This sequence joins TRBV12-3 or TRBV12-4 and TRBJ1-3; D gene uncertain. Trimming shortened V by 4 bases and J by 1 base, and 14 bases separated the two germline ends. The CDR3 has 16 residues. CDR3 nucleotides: TGTGCCAGCAGTTACCGTCGGACGGATTCTGGAAACACCATATATTTT. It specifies CASSYRRTDSGNTIYF.

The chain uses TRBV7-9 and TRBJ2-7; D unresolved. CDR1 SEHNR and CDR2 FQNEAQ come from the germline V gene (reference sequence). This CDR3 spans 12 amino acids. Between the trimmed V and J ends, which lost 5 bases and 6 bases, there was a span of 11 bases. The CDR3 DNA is TGTGCCAGCAGCCCCGCGGTCAGCGAGCAGTACTTC. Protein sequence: CASSPAVSEQYF.

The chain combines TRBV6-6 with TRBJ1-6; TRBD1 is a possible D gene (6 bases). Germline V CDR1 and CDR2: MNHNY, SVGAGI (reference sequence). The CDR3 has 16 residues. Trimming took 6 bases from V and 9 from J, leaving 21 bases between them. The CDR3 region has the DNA TGTGCCAGCAGCCTTAGGGGGGGATTCGGTAGTTCACCCCTCCACTTT. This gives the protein CASSLRGGFGSSPLHF.